This TCR beta chain originates from a study of sequential checkpoint blockade in melanoma. Turning to the study itself: Randomization was 1:1 between first-line nivolumab→ipilimumab and ipilimumab→nivolumab.

The treatment: randomized to nivolumab then ipilimumab (arm A) or the reverse (arm B). The assay was immunoSEQ multiplex PCR, and TCRdb's table has in-frame clones only and misses some. The sample yields several thousand clones, 50% to 60% seen once. V shed 0 bases, J shed 3 bases, and the junction held 8 bases outside the gene matches. The CDR3 is 16 amino acids. Germline CDR1 MNHNY, CDR2 SVGAGI (reference sequence). In this sample, this clone turned up once. V usage is TRBV6-6 and J usage is TRBJ2-7; 7 positions agree with TRBD1. Sample: CD8+ T cells sorted from blood (inferred from file names), taken from a patient given nivolumab and ipilimumab in sequence. The receptor was isolated from a human donor with melanoma. The CDR3 spells CASSYSNLAGGYEQYF. In DNA form, the CDR3 reads TGTGCCAGCAGTTACTCTAACCTAGCAGGGGGCTACGAGCAGTACTTC.